Below, 25 T cell receptor beta chains from the same sample are listed, as sequenced in a study of technical replicates of blood from a handful of donors. Repertoires were generated with immunoSEQ multiplex PCR, while TCRdb's copy carries only in-frame clones and drops some. There are roughly 57,000 clones in the sample; over 90% occur only once, and just over 3% lies in the top ten. The specimen sequenced was PBMCs. These receptor sequences come from a human donor in good health. Some clones in this sample may be carry-over from other donors' samples.

The chain combines TRBV7-2 with TRBJ1-6; D remains unclear. CDR1 SGHTA and CDR2 FQGNSA come from the germline V gene. The CDR3 length is 14 residues. The V and J ends lost 5 bases and 2 bases respectively, with 7 bases between them. CDR3: CASSQSPYNSPLHF. CDR3 DNA: TGTGCCAGCAGCCAAAGCCCCTATAATTCACCCCTCCACTTT.

This chain links TRBV5-4 with TRBJ2-7, with 9 positions matching TRBD2. With V trimmed by 0 bases and J by 0 bases, 4 bases remained unmatched. Germline lookup yields CDR1 SGHNT and CDR2 YYREEE (reference sequence). The CDR3 sequence is 16 residues long. The DNA of the CDR3 is TGTGCCAGCAGCTTGGATCTAGCGGGACTCTCCTACGAGCAGTACTTC. This codes for CASSLDLAGLSYEQYF.

V usage is TRBV4-3 and J usage is TRBJ2-7, with 9 positions matching TRBD1. Losses at the gene ends were 4 bases for V and 10 bases for J; bases not matched to a gene: 11. Germline V gene lookup returns CDR1 LGHNA and CDR2 YSLEER. The CDR3 spans 14 residues. CDR3 bases: TGCGCCAGCAGCCTCAACAGGGGGCAGGGCGACCAGTACTTC. Its translation: CASSLNRGQGDQYF.

The J gene is TRBJ2-3, the V gene TRBV6-4; possible D gene TRBD2, 5 bases. Germline CDR1 and CDR2: MRHNA and SNTAGT. CDR3 length equals 15 residues. V was cut by 3 bases and J by 0 bases, with 10 bases left in between. The CDR3 loop is CASSESAGSTDTQYF. The CDR3 DNA reads as TGTGCCAGCAGTGAGTCCGCGGGCAGCACAGATACGCAGTATTTT.

The chain combines TRBV6-4 with TRBJ2-2; D gene uncertain. V was pared by 1 base and J by 4 bases, with 4 bases between. CDR1 and CDR2 from the germline V gene are MRHNA and SNTAGT. This CDR3 spans 13 amino acids. In nucleotides, the CDR3 is TGTGCCAGCAGTGACTATATCACCGGGGAGCTGTTTTTT. Protein sequence: CASSDYITGELFF.

CDR3: CASSMTGSSYEQYF. The CDR3 nucleotides read TGTGCCAGTAGTATGACAGGAAGCTCCTACGAGCAGTACTTC. V usage is TRBV19 and J usage is TRBJ2-7, with a weak D call TRBD1 (6 bases). CDR1 and CDR2 (germline): LNHDA, SQIVND (reference sequence). The CDR3 extends over 14 amino acids. Trimming shortened V by 3 bases and J by 0 bases, and 9 bases separated the two germline ends.

V is TRBV7-2 and J is TRBJ2-7; D might be TRBD1 (5 bases). The CDR3 has 15 amino acids. Trimming cost V 4 bases and J 1 base, with 14 bases left between them. Per the germline V gene, CDR1 is SGHTA and CDR2 is FQGNSA. The CDR3 DNA reads as TGTGCCAGCAGCTCAGGGTTTGGCTGGTCCTACGAGCAGTACTTC. Translated, it gives CASSSGFGWSYEQYF. Together with reference TRBV7-2 and TRBJ2-7, the CDR3 gives the full variable domain: GAGVSQSPSNKVTEKGKDVELRCDPISGHTALYWYRQSLGQGLEFLIYFQGNSAPDKSGLPSDRFSAERTGGSVSTLTIQRTQQEDSAVYLCASSSGFGWSYEQYFGPGTRLTVT.

The chain is built from TRBV7-3 and TRBJ2-7; 10 bases line up with TRBD2. The germline V gene has CDR1 SGHTA and CDR2 FQGTGA. This CDR3 has 15 amino acids. The V and J ends lost 1 base and 6 bases, in that order; junction bases with no gene match: 6. The CDR3 loop is CASSLILAGFSEQYF. CDR3 coding DNA: TGTGCCAGCAGCTTAATACTAGCGGGATTTAGCGAGCAGTACTTC.

The V call is TRBV27, the J call TRBJ1-4; 9 bases match TRBD1. The CDR3 is made up of 15 amino acids. The germline V gene has CDR1 MNHEY and CDR2 SMNVEV (reference sequence). The ends lost 6 bases at V and 10 bases at J; junction bases unmatched: 12. This CDR3 reads CASRVAGQGMVKLFF. In DNA form, the CDR3 reads TGTGCCAGCAGGGTCGCCGGACAGGGGATGGTAAAACTGTTTTTT. The full variable domain, rest sourced from reference TRBV27 and TRBJ1-4, is EAQVTQNPRYLITVTGKKLTVTCSQNMNHEYMSWYRQDPGLGLRQIYYSMNVEVTDKGDVPEGYKVSRKEKRNFPLILESPSPNQTSLYFCASRVAGQGMVKLFFGSGTQLSVL.

V gene TRBV6-6 combines with J gene TRBJ1-2, with 8 bases lining up with TRBD1. The CDR3 covers 13 residues. CDR1 and CDR2 from the germline V gene are MNHNY and SVGAGI (reference sequence). V lost 6 bases to trimming and J lost 7 bases; unmatched junction nucleotides: 7. CDR3 nucleotide sequence: TGTGCCAGCAGCCCAACAGGGGGTGGTGGCTACACCTTC. Amino acid sequence: CASSPTGGGGYTF.

The chain is built from TRBV7-2 and TRBJ2-2; no reliable D call. Germline-derived CDR1 and CDR2 are SGHTA and FQGNSA. Trimming shortened V by 2 bases and J by 2 bases, and 12 bases separated the two germline ends. The CDR3 is 16 residues long. In nucleotides, the CDR3 is TGTGCCAGCAGCTTATATTTGGCTCAAAACACCGGGGAGCTGTTTTTT. Translation: CASSLYLAQNTGELFF. The full variable domain, its missing parts supplied by reference TRBV7-2 and TRBJ2-2, is GAGVSQSPSNKVTEKGKDVELRCDPISGHTALYWYRQSLGQGLEFLIYFQGNSAPDKSGLPSDRFSAERTGGSVSTLTIQRTQQEDSAVYLCASSLYLAQNTGELFFGEGSRLTVL.

This chain joins TRBV6-1 and TRBJ2-1, with TRBD2 matching 10 bases. The CDR3 is 15 residues long. The germline V gene has CDR1 MNHNS and CDR2 SASEGT. The V gene end was trimmed by 0 bases and the J gene end by 7 bases; junction bases not matched to a gene: 3. The CDR3 coding sequence is TGTGCCAGCAGTGAAGCTAGCGGGGGGAATAATGAGCAGTTCTTC. It translates to CASSEASGGNNEQFF.

There are a few counts of this clone. The V gene is TRBV6-6, the J gene TRBJ1-2; D might be TRBD1 (5 bases). In germline, CDR1 is MNHNY, CDR2 SVGAGI (reference sequence). V was clipped by 11 bases and J by 8 bases, with 15 bases between them. CDR3 length: 11 amino acids. The CDR3 protein is CAAFGGSGYTF. The CDR3 DNA sequence: TGTGCCGCGTTCGGGGGGAGCGGCTACACCTTC.

In DNA, the CDR3 is TGTGCCAGTAGTAGTACAGCCACCAATGAAAAACTGTTTTTT. Its protein product is CASSSTATNEKLFF. This chain joins TRBV19 and TRBJ1-4; D unresolved. The CDR3 loop spans 14 amino acids. Trimming pared 4 bases from V and 5 bases from J, leaving 11 bases between. Looked up from germline, CDR1 is LNHDA and CDR2 is SQIVND (reference sequence).

The gene calls are TRBV18 and TRBJ2-5; possible D gene TRBD2, 5 bases. The CDR3 covers 17 residues. The germline CDR1 and CDR2 sequences are KGHSH and LQKENI. V was clipped by 2 bases and J by 4 bases, with 20 bases between them. CDR3 in amino acids: CASSPSLDPRRGETQYF. Written as DNA, the CDR3 is TGTGCCAGCTCACCAAGTCTGGACCCGAGACGGGGAGAGACCCAGTACTTC.

The gene calls are TRBV5-1 and TRBJ2-7; TRBD2 matches 10 bases. Germline V CDR1 and CDR2: SGHRS, YFSETQ. Losses at the gene ends were 3 bases for V and 5 bases for J; bases not matched to a gene: 14. The CDR3 is 17 amino acids. CDR3 in amino acids: CASSWRGLAGVGDEQYF. CDR3 nucleotides: TGCGCCAGCAGCTGGAGGGGCCTAGCGGGGGTCGGGGACGAGCAGTACTTC. The complete variable domain, with remaining parts taken from reference TRBV5-1 and TRBJ2-7, reads KAGVTQTPRYLIKTRGQQVTLSCSPISGHRSVSWYQQTPGQGLQFLFEYFSETQRNKGNFPGRFSGRQFSNSRSEMNVSTLELGDSALYLCASSWRGLAGVGDEQYFGPGTRLTVT.

The chain recombines TRBV7-9 with TRBJ2-3; a possible D gene is TRBD2 (6 bases). This CDR3 has 16 amino acids. Trimming left V 7 bases short and J 1 base short, with 18 bases between. The germline V gene has CDR1 SEHNR and CDR2 FQNEAQ (reference sequence). The CDR3 nucleotides read TGTGCCAGCAAAAACCATCGGAGGGCGGGCACAGATACGCAGTATTTT. This sequence encodes CASKNHRRAGTDTQYF.

The rearrangement joins TRBV14 to TRBJ2-7; 9 nucleotides align to TRBD1. Germline lookup yields CDR1 SGHDN and CDR2 FVKESK. The CDR3 totals 18 residues. The junction had 13 bases not matched to a gene; V was cut back by 3 bases and J by 1 base. The DNA of the CDR3 is TGTGCCAGCAGCCAGACCTCATTCGGGACAGGGTATTCCTACGAGCAGTACTTC. As protein: CASSQTSFGTGYSYEQYF.

The rearrangement links TRBV5-4 to TRBJ2-1; 8 bases map to TRBD2. Trimming removed 4 bases from V and 6 bases from J; junction bases left unmatched: 9. The CDR3 runs to 15 residues. Germline V gives CDR1 SGHNT, CDR2 YYREEE (reference sequence). The DNA of the CDR3 is TGTGCCAGCAGCCTGCGGGGGGCAGACCGCAATGAGCAGTTCTTC. This codes for CASSLRGADRNEQFF.

The chain carries TRBV6-1 and TRBJ1-2; TRBD1 matches 8 bases. The germline CDR1 and CDR2 sequences are MNHNS and SASEGT. The ends lost 2 bases at V and 9 bases at J; junction bases unmatched: 8. CDR3 size: 14 residues. Written as DNA, the CDR3 is TGTGCCAGCAGTGAATTCGGGACAGGAGTGAGCTACACCTTC. As protein: CASSEFGTGVSYTF.

The chain carries TRBV9 and TRBJ2-3, with D perhaps matching TRBD2 (5 bases). Trimming removed 3 bases at V and 6 bases at J, with 11 bases between. There are 13 residues in the CDR3. Germline V gene data show CDR1 as SGDLS and CDR2 as YYNGEE. In DNA, the CDR3 is TGTGCCAGCAGCGCAAGAGCGGATGATACGCAGTATTTT. Translated, it gives CASSARADDTQYF.

This chain joins TRBV7-9 and TRBJ2-2; 12 positions match TRBD2. With 5 bases clipped from V and 7 bases from J, the junction kept 8 bases outside the gene matches. The CDR3 covers 16 residues. Germline CDR1 is SEHNR and CDR2 is FQNEAQ (reference sequence). This CDR3 is CASSPLAGGPGGELFF. The CDR3 DNA sequence: TGTGCCAGCAGCCCTCTAGCGGGAGGGCCAGGCGGGGAGCTGTTTTTT.

The chain employs TRBV5-4 and TRBJ1-2; D is possibly TRBD1 (5 bases). There are 13 residues in the CDR3. Germline V gene data show CDR1 as SGHNT and CDR2 as YYREEE (reference sequence). V was pared by 4 bases and J by 2 bases, with 9 bases between. This CDR3 reads CASSIQGNYGYTF. Written as DNA, the CDR3 is TGTGCCAGCAGCATCCAGGGAAACTATGGCTACACCTTC.

The CDR3 DNA sequence: TGTGCCAGCATCAGAGCGGGAGGGCCGAACGAGCAGTACTTC. This gives the protein CASIRAGGPNEQYF. This chain connects TRBV13 to TRBJ2-7; 10 bases match TRBD2. Germline CDR1 and CDR2: PRHDT and FYEKMQ (reference sequence). The trim removed 7 bases at V and 5 bases at J, leaving 8 bases unmatched. The CDR3 is made up of 14 amino acids.

This clone was counted between two and nine times. The chain joins TRBV27 to TRBJ1-4; D may be TRBD1 (6 bases). Trimming took 2 bases from V and 6 from J, leaving 13 bases between them. Germline V gene sequence: CDR1 MNHEY, CDR2 SMNVEV (reference sequence). The CDR3 extends over 15 amino acids. DNA of the CDR3: TGTGCCAGCAGTTTAACAGGGTTCGTTCATGAAAAACTGTTTTTT. This gives the protein CASSLTGFVHEKLFF.